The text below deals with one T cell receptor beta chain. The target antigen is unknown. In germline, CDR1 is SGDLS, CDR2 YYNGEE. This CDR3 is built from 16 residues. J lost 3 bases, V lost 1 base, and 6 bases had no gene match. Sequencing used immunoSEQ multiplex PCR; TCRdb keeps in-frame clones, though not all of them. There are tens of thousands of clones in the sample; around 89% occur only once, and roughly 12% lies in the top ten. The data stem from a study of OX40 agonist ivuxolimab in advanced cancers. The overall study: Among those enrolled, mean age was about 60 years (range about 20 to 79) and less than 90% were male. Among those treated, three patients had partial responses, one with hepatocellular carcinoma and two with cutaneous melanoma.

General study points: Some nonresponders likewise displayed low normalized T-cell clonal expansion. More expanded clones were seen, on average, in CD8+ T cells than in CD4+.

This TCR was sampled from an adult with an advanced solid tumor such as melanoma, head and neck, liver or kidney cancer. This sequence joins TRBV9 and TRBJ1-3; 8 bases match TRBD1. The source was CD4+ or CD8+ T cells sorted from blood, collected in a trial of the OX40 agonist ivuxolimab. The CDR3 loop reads CASSVTDRGSGNTIYF. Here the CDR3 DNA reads TGTGCCAGCAGCGTAACCGACAGGGGCAGTGGAAACACCATATATTTT.